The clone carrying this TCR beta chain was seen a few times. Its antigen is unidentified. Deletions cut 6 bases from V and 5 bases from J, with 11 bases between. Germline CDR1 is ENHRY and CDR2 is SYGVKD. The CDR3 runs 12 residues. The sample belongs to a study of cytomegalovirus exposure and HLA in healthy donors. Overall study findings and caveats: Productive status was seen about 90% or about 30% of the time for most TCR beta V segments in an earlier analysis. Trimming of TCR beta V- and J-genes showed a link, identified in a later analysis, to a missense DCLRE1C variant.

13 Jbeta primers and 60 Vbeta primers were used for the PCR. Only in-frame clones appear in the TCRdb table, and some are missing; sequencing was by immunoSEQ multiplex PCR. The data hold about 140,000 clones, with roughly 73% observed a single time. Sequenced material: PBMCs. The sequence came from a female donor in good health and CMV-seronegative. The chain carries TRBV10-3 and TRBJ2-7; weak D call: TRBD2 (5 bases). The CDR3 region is CAISRETHEQYF. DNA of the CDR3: TGTGCCATCAGCCGGGAAACTCACGAGCAGTACTTC.